The 27 T cell receptor beta chains given below trace back to one sample, sequenced in a study of vaccination and CD4 T cells after COVID-19. Their cognate antigens are unknown. The Oncomine TCR Beta short-read assay sequenced DNA from cultured CD4+ T cells. TCRdb redid the calling of the PCR reads with MiXCR, one entry per CDR3 protein. In the table there are roughly 15,000 distinct CDR3 sequences, 59% of which are singletons. The treatment here: roughly 10-day PBMC culture with coronavirus spike peptide pools or control peptides (ViraFEST assay). The sample here was CD4+ T cells from blood, cultured in vitro, taken after SARS-CoV-2 vaccination. These TCRs come from a human donor who had recovered from COVID-19.

This chain links TRBV10-3 with TRBJ1-2; D is ambiguous. The germline V gene encodes CDR1 ENHRY and CDR2 SYGVKD. The CDR3 is 13 amino acids. V lost 6 bases and J 4 bases, leaving 12 bases between the germline ends. This chain's CDR3 is CAIRGETSYGYTF. Here the CDR3 DNA reads TGTGCCATCAGAGGCGAGACGAGCTATGGCTACACCTTC.

The chain uses TRBV6-1 and TRBJ1-1; D gene unclear. This CDR3 has 14 residues. The germline gives CDR1 MNHNS, CDR2 SASEGT. V was pared by 7 bases and J by 1 base, with 13 bases between. The CDR3 spells CASTRGSGNTEAFF. CDR3 bases: TGTGCCAGCACCCGAGGTTCGGGGAACACTGAAGCTTTCTTT.

The chain has TRBV11-2 and TRBJ2-1; 8 bases align to TRBD2. Germline V gene sequence: CDR1 SGHAT, CDR2 FQNNGV. The junction had 9 bases not matched to a gene; V was cut back by 2 bases and J by 12 bases. This CDR3 spans 14 amino acids. CDR3 sequence reads: CASSLSSGRALQFF. The CDR3 nucleotides are TGTGCCAGCAGCTTATCATCCGGGAGGGCCTTGCAGTTCTTC.

The chain recombines TRBV11-2 with TRBJ1-5, with D possibly being TRBD1 (5 bases). Trimming took off 5 bases at V and 4 bases at J, with 27 bases between the two ends. Germline CDR1 is SGHAT and CDR2 is FQNNGV. The CDR3 is 19 residues long. In DNA form, the CDR3 reads TGTGCCAGCAGCCGAAAACCTACGACAGCTCTTGTAGCGAATCAGCCCCAGCATTTT. Encoded protein: CASSRKPTTALVANQPQHF.

The chain couples TRBV6-5 to TRBJ2-5; D is perhaps TRBD1 or TRBD2 (5 bases each). Germline V gene sequence: CDR1 MNHEY, CDR2 SVGAGI. V was pared by 2 bases and J by 5 bases, with 15 bases between. The CDR3 has 15 amino acids. The CDR3 region has the DNA TGTGCCAGCAGTTACCCTGGGGACGGCCGGGAGACCCAGTACTTC. The encoded protein is CASSYPGDGRETQYF.

The chain has TRBV7-3 and TRBJ2-7, with TRBD1 as a possible D gene (5 bases). Germline values: CDR1 SGHTA, CDR2 FQGTGA. This CDR3 is built from 13 residues. Trimming removed 5 bases from V and 6 bases from J, with 14 bases in between. The CDR3 reads CASSQQVGLEQYF. Written as DNA, the CDR3 is TGTGCCAGCAGCCAACAGGTGGGGCTCGAGCAGTACTTC.

The count of this clonotype is one. The chain uses TRBV2 and TRBJ2-5; 13 nucleotides agree with TRBD2. The germline CDR1 and CDR2 sequences are SNHLY and FYNNEI. V lost 4 bases to trimming and J lost 5 bases; unmatched junction nucleotides: 7. The CDR3 consists of 16 residues. The CDR3 protein is CASSARTSGSMETQYF. The CDR3 DNA reads TGTGCCAGCAGTGCCCGGACTAGCGGGAGTATGGAGACCCAGTACTTC.

The chain links TRBV27 to TRBJ2-2; D not resolved. The germline gives CDR1 MNHEY, CDR2 SMNVEV (reference sequence). Deletions cut 3 bases from V and 1 base from J, with 6 bases between. The CDR3 runs to 14 residues. CDR3 sequence: CASSFLKNTGELFF. CDR3 bases: TGTGCCAGCAGTTTCCTTAAGAACACCGGGGAGCTGTTTTTT.

This chain uses TRBV7-3 with TRBJ1-1, with a tentative D call TRBD1 (5 bases). The V end was cut by 5 bases, the J end by 1 base, with 17 bases between. This CDR3 comprises 16 residues. Per germline, CDR1 SGHTA and CDR2 FQGTGA. CDR3 residues: CASSDTGGGRNTEAFF. The CDR3 region has the DNA TGTGCCAGCAGCGACACCGGGGGGGGGAGGAACACTGAAGCTTTCTTT.

This chain uses TRBV10-2 with TRBJ1-1; 8 nucleotides match TRBD1. This CDR3 has 13 residues. V trimming: 4 bases; J trimming: 4 bases; junction bases outside the gene matches: 2. Germline V gene sequence: CDR1 WSHSY, CDR2 SAAADI. CDR3 nucleotide sequence: TGCGCCAGCAGTGGACAGGGGAGCACTGAAGCTTTCTTT. Translated, it gives CASSGQGSTEAFF.

The V call is TRBV21-1, the J call TRBJ1-2; the table's D call of TRBD1 was not tested on the DNA. TRBV21-1 is described as a pseudogene. The CDR3 runs to 19 residues. The CDR3 DNA sequence: TGTGCCAGCAGCAAAGACGGTGAGGGACAGGGAGGAGTTGACTATGGCTACACCTTC. This sequence encodes CASSKDGEGQGGVDYGYTF.

CDR3 amino acids: CASSQRDEKLFF. In DNA, the CDR3 is TGTGCCAGCAGCCAACGCGATGAAAAACTGTTTTTT. The chain is built from TRBV7-6 and TRBJ1-4, with D unclear. The CDR3 has 12 residues. V shed 5 bases and J shed 6 bases, with 7 bases lying between them. Germline CDR1 reads SGHVS; CDR2 reads FNYEAQ.

In its sample, this clonotype was seen a few times. This chain links TRBV6-1 with TRBJ1-2; a possible D gene is TRBD1 (5 bases). The germline V gene has CDR1 MNHNS and CDR2 SASEGT. CDR3 size: 15 residues. The germline V and J ends were trimmed by 6 bases and 5 bases, with 19 bases remaining between them. This CDR3 reads CASSPSGREGYGYTF. In nucleotides, the CDR3 is TGTGCCAGCAGCCCCTCTGGCAGGGAAGGGTATGGCTACACCTTC.

DNA for the CDR3: TGTGCCACCAGCAGGCCCGGGCCCGCGGGCACCGGGGAGCTGTTTTTT. Residues: CATSRPGPAGTGELFF. The chain couples TRBV15 to TRBJ2-2, with D possibly being TRBD2 (5 bases). Between the trimmed V and J ends, which lost 3 bases and 4 bases, there was a span of 15 bases. This CDR3 is 16 amino acids long. The germline CDR1 and CDR2 sequences are LNHNV and YYDKDF (reference sequence).

V usage is TRBV6-1 and J usage is TRBJ1-1; perhaps TRBD1 as D (5 bases). V was shortened by 2 bases and J by 1 base, with 5 bases between the two germline ends. Germline V CDR1 and CDR2: MNHNS, SASEGT. The CDR3 consists of 13 residues. CDR3 sequence reads: CASSETGNTEAFF. The CDR3 nucleotides read TGTGCCAGCAGTGAAACAGGGAACACTGAAGCTTTCTTT.

V and J are TRBV20-1 and TRBJ1-1; TRBD1 agrees at 7 bases. The V gene end was trimmed by 6 bases and the J gene end by 0 bases; junction bases not matched to a gene: 4. The CDR3 totals 13 residues. Germline V CDR1 and CDR2: DFQATT, SNEGSKA (reference sequence). Here the CDR3 DNA reads TGCAGTGCGAGACAGGGCTTGAACACTGAAGCTTTCTTT. Its protein product is CSARQGLNTEAFF.

The V and J genes are TRBV20-1 and TRBJ2-7; 11 nucleotides line up with TRBD2. The CDR3 is made up of 15 amino acids. Germline CDR1 and CDR2: DFQATT and SNEGSKA (reference sequence). J lost 1 base, V lost 5 bases, and 7 bases had no gene match. CDR3 loop: CSAHPGLAESYEQYF. DNA for the CDR3: TGCAGTGCTCACCCGGGACTAGCGGAGTCCTACGAGCAGTACTTC.

The chain employs TRBV27 and TRBJ1-6, with D possibly being TRBD1 (6 bases). Germline CDR1 MNHEY, CDR2 SMNVEV (reference sequence). Trimming cost V 6 bases and J 0 bases, with 21 bases left between them. The CDR3 totals 19 residues. The DNA of the CDR3 is TGTGCCAGCAGCTCGAGGCCGGCCAGGGGAATCTCCTATAATTCACCCCTCCACTTT. Translation: CASSSRPARGISYNSPLHF.

In its sample, this clonotype was seen once. The V and J genes are TRBV6-1 and TRBJ1-2; 8 bases fit TRBD1. V lost 9 bases, J lost 4 bases, and 10 bases stayed unmatched. Germline V CDR1 and CDR2: MNHNS, SASEGT. There are 14 residues in the CDR3. The CDR3 coding sequence is TGTGCCAGTGCCCGGACAGGGATGGGCTATGGCTACACCTTC. Translating gives CASARTGMGYGYTF.

The CDR3 DNA sequence: TGTGCCAGTAGTTACGTTGGCGGAGAGACCCAGTACTTC. Translated, it gives CASSYVGGETQYF. The chain joins TRBV19 to TRBJ2-5, with D unresolved. The CDR3 contains 13 residues. The V end was cut by 5 bases, the J end by 4 bases, with 11 bases between. Germline CDR1 is LNHDA and CDR2 is SQIVND (reference sequence).

V usage is TRBV21-1 and J usage is TRBJ2-7; the table assigns TRBD1, which was not confirmed against the DNA. TRBV21-1 is deemed a pseudogene. This CDR3 comprises 15 residues. CDR3 in DNA: TGTGCCAGCAGCATTTCTGGACAAGGAGCCTACGAGCAGTACTTC. Its translation: CASSISGQGAYEQYF.

V and J are TRBV6-5 and TRBJ2-5; D could derive from TRBD1 or TRBD2 (5 bases each). The ends were cut back, 0 bases at V and 5 bases at J, with 10 bases in the middle. This CDR3 comprises 14 residues. In germline, CDR1 is MNHEY, CDR2 SVGAGI. CDR3 DNA sequence: TGTGCCAGCAGTTACTCCCAAGGGACGGAGACCCAGTACTTC. Protein product: CASSYSQGTETQYF.

This chain uses TRBV15 with TRBJ2-3, with 7 bases lining up with TRBD1. Germline CDR1 reads LNHNV; CDR2 reads YYDKDF (reference sequence). Germline trimming cut 8 bases from V and 0 bases from J; bases unmatched to any gene: 8. The CDR3 covers 15 residues. The CDR3: CATSQDRASTDTQYF. The CDR3 DNA is TGTGCCACCTCCCAAGACAGGGCTAGCACAGATACGCAGTATTTT.

This chain joins TRBV12-3 or TRBV12-4 and TRBJ2-7, with no clear D. CDR3 length: 13 residues. With 4 bases removed from V and 0 bases from J, the gap between germline ends came to 7 bases. This CDR3 reads CASSYSSSYEQYF. CDR3 coding DNA: TGTGCCAGCAGTTATTCCAGCTCCTACGAGCAGTACTTC.

This clonotype was seen a few times. The rearrangement uses TRBV28 and TRBJ2-7; 7 positions match TRBD1. J lost 0 bases, V lost 5 bases, and 13 bases had no gene match. The CDR3 runs to 17 residues. Germline V gene data show CDR1 as MDHEN and CDR2 as SYDVKM. The CDR3 is CASSPNVLGTVSYEQYF. The CDR3 DNA is TGTGCCAGCAGTCCTAACGTCCTCGGGACAGTCTCCTACGAGCAGTACTTC.

The gene calls are TRBV7-2 and TRBJ2-3; 7 bases fit TRBD2. The germline gives CDR1 SGHTA, CDR2 FQGNSA. Germline trimming cut 1 base from V and 5 bases from J; bases unmatched to any gene: 3. There are 14 residues in the CDR3. CDR3 protein: CASSLGAGKDTQYF. Written as DNA, the CDR3 is TGTGCCAGCAGCTTAGGAGCGGGGAAAGATACGCAGTATTTT.

This chain's CDR3 is CASNVRGNQPQHF. CDR3 nucleotides: TGTGCCAGTAATGTACGGGGAAATCAGCCCCAGCATTTT. The chain is built from TRBV19 and TRBJ1-5; D not resolved. This CDR3 contains 13 residues. V shed 7 bases and J shed 4 bases, with 11 bases lying between them. Germline loops: CDR1 LNHDA, CDR2 SQIVND (reference sequence).